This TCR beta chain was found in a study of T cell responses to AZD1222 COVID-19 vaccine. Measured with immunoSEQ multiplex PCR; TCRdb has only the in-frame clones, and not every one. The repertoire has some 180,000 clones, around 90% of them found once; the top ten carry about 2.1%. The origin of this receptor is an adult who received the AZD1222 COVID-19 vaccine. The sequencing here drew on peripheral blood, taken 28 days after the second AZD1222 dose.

The DNA for the CDR3 is TGTGCCAGCAGTTACACCTACGGAGTTCAGCCCCAGCATTTT. Protein product: CASSYTYGVQPQHF. V usage is TRBV6-5 and J usage is TRBJ1-5; D remains unclear. The CDR3 covers 14 residues. Germline lookup yields CDR1 MNHEY and CDR2 SVGAGI. V was trimmed by 2 bases and J by 6 bases, leaving 11 bases between them.